This record concerns one T cell receptor (beta chain) sequence. This entry is derived from a study of blood T cell repertoires in COVID-19. As for the study in general: COVID-19 samples collected from the United States, Italy and Spain covered acute and convalescent phases. The cDNA or gDNA used as material had been derived from T cells, B-cell-depleted T cells, or PBMCs.

V was clipped by 6 bases and J by 4 bases, with 13 bases between them. This CDR3 contains 14 residues. Germline V gene sequence: CDR1 LNHNV, CDR2 YYDKDF (reference sequence). Authors' data handling: Estimation of nucleated cell counts was performed using reference gene primer amplification. Clones were read by immunoSEQ multiplex PCR, and TCRdb kept only the in-frame ones, dropping some. Clone size and V and J calls were adopted from that table, with D and trimming inferred from the DNA. The sample includes 150,000 to 200,000 clones, around 93% of them seen just once. Input material: peripheral blood. V and J are TRBV15 and TRBJ1-5; weak D call: TRBD1 (6 bases). The clonotype comes from a woman in her 50s with acute or convalescent COVID-19. The CDR3: CATRTGQKNQPQHF. The CDR3 region has the DNA TGTGCCACCAGGACGGGACAAAAGAATCAGCCCCAGCATTTT.